A single sample gave rise to the 13 T cell receptor beta chains below, sequenced in a study of CD8 T cells in ankylosing spondylitis (dated by TCRdb to about 2017). The study at large found these results: Blood from ankylosing spondylitis patients appeared to be characterized by a TCR beta motif composed of several highly homologous amino acid variants.

For these TCRs, the target antigens are not known. Libraries came from 5' RACE. Instrument used: Illumina HiSeq 2500. The public reads were reprocessed in TCRdb via fastp at Q25 and MiXCR, keeping in-frame beta chains. Here each entry gathers all rows of one CDR3 protein and keeps the most common genes and DNA. Counted in this sample were roughly 440,000 distinct CDR3 sequences; roughly 18% of them appeared once. The ten largest account for under 1.2% of the sample. The sequenced material came from blood, either unsorted or a sorted T cell fraction (not recorded which). The origin of the receptors is a male donor with ankylosing spondylitis.

A few counts support this clonotype. This chain uses TRBV4-1 with TRBJ1-4; D is undetermined. V lost 6 bases, J lost 5 bases, and 10 bases lay in between. From germline, CDR1 is MGHRA and CDR2 YSYEKL. CDR3 length: 13 amino acids. The DNA for the CDR3 is TGCGCCAGCAGGTCCAGCCTAAATGAAAAACTGTTTTTT. Translation gives CASRSSLNEKLFF.

This clonotype was seen repeatedly, ten times or more. The chain combines TRBV27 with TRBJ1-3; no clear D. Trimming removed 6 bases at V and 4 bases at J, with 7 bases between. The CDR3 loop spans 12 amino acids. The germline V gene has CDR1 MNHEY and CDR2 SMNVEV (reference sequence). DNA of the CDR3: TGTGCCAGCAGGGGATACGGAAACACCATATATTTT. Protein: CASRGYGNTIYF.

The V and J genes are TRBV20-1 and TRBJ1-2; D is possibly TRBD1 (6 bases). Germline assignment: CDR1 DFQATT and CDR2 SNEGSKA (reference sequence). The CDR3 has 14 amino acids. Trimming removed 3 bases at V and 4 bases at J, with 15 bases between. CDR3: CSASAGGAGYGYTF. In nucleotides, the CDR3 is TGCAGTGCTAGCGCGGGGGGCGCCGGCTATGGCTACACCTTC.

The chain employs TRBV20-1 and TRBJ2-1, with a weak D call TRBD1 (7 bases). Germline CDR1 reads DFQATT; CDR2 reads SNEGSKA (reference sequence). V lost 4 bases, J lost 3 bases, and 16 bases lay in between. The CDR3 covers 15 residues. CDR3 nucleotides: TGCAGTGCTAAAAAGGCGGGACAGCTCTACAATGAGCAGTTCTTC. It is translated as CSAKKAGQLYNEQFF.

The table lists this clonotype with a few counts. V gene TRBV5-1 combines with J gene TRBJ2-7; 8 nucleotides align to TRBD1. The ends lost 2 bases at V and 5 bases at J; junction bases unmatched: 9. CDR1 is SGHRS, CDR2 YFSETQ, per germline. The CDR3 consists of 15 residues. DNA of the CDR3: TGCGCCAGCAGCTTTCTAACAGGGGGGCCGGACGAGCAGTACTTC. Encoded protein: CASSFLTGGPDEQYF.

The gene calls are TRBV12-3 or TRBV12-4 and TRBJ1-1; D is possibly TRBD1 (5 bases). V was pared by 5 bases and J by 4 bases, with 14 bases between. The CDR3 runs 14 residues. The CDR3 sequence: CASSPPEGPTEAFF. CDR3 coding DNA: TGTGCCAGCAGTCCCCCCGAGGGGCCCACTGAAGCTTTCTTT.

The rearrangement links TRBV20-1 to TRBJ2-7; weak D call: TRBD1 (6 bases). V dropped 0 bases and J dropped 3 bases, with 12 bases sitting between them. The CDR3 length is 14 residues. Germline loops: CDR1 DFQATT, CDR2 SNEGSKA (reference sequence). The CDR3: CSARESRRGYEQYF. DNA of the CDR3: TGCAGTGCTAGAGAATCGCGCAGGGGCTACGAGCAGTACTTC.

This clonotype was seen many times. V gene TRBV7-9 combines with J gene TRBJ1-5, with D possibly matching TRBD1 (6 bases). Germline lookup yields CDR1 SEHNR and CDR2 FQNEAQ (reference sequence). V lost 5 bases and J 2 bases, leaving 13 bases between the germline ends. This CDR3 is 15 amino acids long. The CDR3 reads CASSPGELGNQPQHF. DNA for the CDR3: TGTGCCAGCAGCCCAGGGGAATTGGGCAATCAGCCCCAGCATTTT.

This chain links TRBV3-1 with TRBJ1-2; D call uncertain. The CDR3 runs to 13 residues. CDR1 is LGHDT, CDR2 YNNKEL, per germline (reference sequence). V lost 2 bases and J 1 base, leaving 5 bases between the germline ends. The CDR3 DNA sequence: TGTGCCAGCAGCCAAAATTTTAACTATGGCTACACCTTC. Protein sequence: CASSQNFNYGYTF.

In its sample, this clonotype was seen a few times. The V and J genes are TRBV6-1 and TRBJ2-5; D may be TRBD2 (6 bases). V was clipped by 9 bases and J by 5 bases, with 19 bases between them. This CDR3 contains 14 residues. The germline V gene encodes CDR1 MNHNS and CDR2 SASEGT. CDR3 residues: CASRRGSDMETQYF. In DNA, the CDR3 is TGTGCCAGTAGGAGGGGATCAGATATGGAGACCCAGTACTTC.

The CDR3 here is CASSWTARSGNTIYF. In nucleotides, the CDR3 is TGTGCCAGCAGTTGGACGGCTAGATCTGGAAACACCATATATTTT. The chain is built from TRBV5-8 and TRBJ1-3; the D is unclear. Germline loops: CDR1 SGHTS, CDR2 YDEGEE. The V end was cut by 5 bases, the J end by 1 base, with 13 bases between. The CDR3 runs to 15 residues.

The chain couples TRBV6-5 to TRBJ2-7; 9 bases fit TRBD2. This CDR3 comprises 15 residues. CDR1 and CDR2 from the germline V gene are MNHEY and SVGAGI. The V segment lost 4 bases and the J segment 4 bases; nucleotides outside the gene matches: 8. CDR3 residues: CASSSPSTSGYEQYF. CDR3 in DNA: TGTGCCAGCAGTTCCCCGTCAACTAGCGGGTACGAGCAGTACTTC.

The rearrangement uses TRBV20-1 and TRBJ2-7; D is uncertain. Germline CDR1 DFQATT, CDR2 SNEGSKA (reference sequence). The CDR3 loop spans 12 amino acids. V shed 1 base and J shed 5 bases, with 9 bases lying between them. CDR3 nucleotide sequence: TGCAGTGCTAGAGCCCGCAGGAACGAGCAGTACTTC. This translates into CSARARRNEQYF.